This entry features one TCR beta chain sequence. Its antigen is still unknown. There are no base qualities to consult, and no much larger clone falls within one base. The sample originates from a study of shared clonotypes between healthy human individuals (dated by TCRdb to 2020 to 2022). Some background on the complete study: The cohort comprised two women and three men aged 18 to 49 years. Blood TCR repertoires of roughly 5 healthy adults were deeply sequenced to estimate repertoire size and the extent of clonotype sharing between individuals. Libraries were prepared and TCR repertoires were sequenced by different laboratories using diverse techniques, in order to increase sequencing depth and limit assay-specific biases. Between about 0.94 and 8.9 billion PBMCs per donor were obtained by leukapheresis. For each donor, CD4 naive and CD4 memory were each given three plates, CD8 naive was given two plates, and CD8 memory was given one plate. Points the paper makes about the study in general: Compared with non-shared clonotypes, clonotypes shared by all four sorted-subset donors had higher generation probabilities. Sampling was restricted to blood, and TCR repertoires in tissues likely differ from the TCR repertoires found in blood. Even with the large sequencing depth, rarefaction of the sorted-subset datasets indicated that sequencing was incomplete. Larger estimated clonotype richness was generally found for naive subsets than for memory subsets. The genetic and exposure-history diversity represented was limited by the small number of donors. Across four donors, approximately 5% of naive CD4, approximately 3.6% of naive CD8, 2% to 2.5% of memory CD4, and approximately 0.4% of memory CD8 clonotypes were shared. Pairwise subsampling indicated that sequencing depth was expected to affect the degree of clonotype sharing among donors.

From the cysteine up to the phenylalanine, the CDR3 has a length of 14 residues. The sequence is cut down to CDR3 DNA, 42 bases in frame from base 1. The germline V end is reduced by 3 bases and the J end by 5 bases; junction bases left unmatched: 6. The germline V gene gives CDR1 as SGDLS and CDR2 as YYNGEE. For the CD8 naive samples, CD45RO-negative cells were positively selected for CCR7, yielding a CD45RA+CCR7+ population from which TemRA cells were excluded. The donors were healthy, HIV-negative adults who had no recently reported acute infections or vaccinations. Only Caucasian adults living in Nashville, Tennessee, USA were represented among the donors. After blood collection by leukapheresis, PBMCs were isolated using Ficoll-Histopaque density gradient centrifugation and then cryopreserved in the vapor phase of liquid nitrogen. Analytical flow cytometry was used to check the purity and quantity of every magnetically sorted T cell population. Genomic DNA was isolated from every sorted fraction and measured by UV absorbance on a Nanodrop 2000c.

Using the deep immunoSEQ assay, multiplex PCR amplified TCR CDR3 regions from genomic DNA. Extracted genomic DNA from each cell subset was distributed evenly across all wells of several immunoSEQ 96-well plates, and each plate was treated as a replicate. Each replicate PCR for sorted subsets received about 180 ng genomic DNA, equal to roughly 29,000 T cell genomes. The purified libraries were quantified using a Qubit 3.0 fluorometer, sized with a Bioanalyzer 2100, and then quantified again using the KAPA Library Quantification kit. Every immunoSEQ 96-well plate was sequenced on a separate single-read 150-cycle Illumina NextSeq 550 flow cell. The authors' pipeline ran thus. Because the immunoSEQ output held only junctional sequences and lacked quality scores, the filtering could not match the filtering applied to full-length reads. Sequences were annotated with PyIR, a Python wrapper for IgBLAST v1.9, and V/J genes and CDR3 were assigned using IMGT germline references. Reads with weak V/J assignments (E-value above 1e-6), missing CDR3, stop codons, out-of-frame junctions, or ambiguous translated residues were removed. A V3J clonotype was defined by an identical inferred V gene, J gene, and CDR3 amino acid sequence. Percentage overlap between repertoires was calculated by dividing the number of shared unique clonotypes by the size of the smaller repertoire. Three approaches were used to assess repertoire richness: RTK rarefaction, the Chao1 estimator, and Recon v2.1 estimates of unobserved clonotypes. OLGA was used to compute generation probabilities for all TCRbeta clonotypes that the gDNA method yielded from a handful of donors. In its TCRdb copy, this immuneACCESS table keeps in-frame sequences only and misses some clones. Where compared with another copy, unresolved V genes explain less than half of these, and the others have no known cause. V, J and clone size derive from that table, while D and trimming were established from the DNA sequence. Across this sample there are around 600,000 clones, with 85% to 95% seen only once. The ten largest clones take up approximately 0.11% of the sample.

This sequence was found in a woman in her thirties in good health. The rearrangement joined TRBV9 to TRBJ2-7; the junction holds 9 bases that match TRBD2. Sequenced input: naive CD8+ T cells sorted from blood. The cell subset or site label, as the study defines it: CD45RA+CCR7+. The CDR3 in this case is CASSAGLAFHEQYF. The bases read TGTGCCAGCAGCGCGGGACTAGCTTTCCACGAGCAGTACTTC.